This T cell receptor beta chain derives from a study of shared clonotypes between healthy human individuals. Generated by immunoSEQ multiplex PCR, the TCRdb table keeps only in-frame clones and is missing some. The sample holds 2 million to 2.5 million clones, around 95% seen once. There are 14 residues in the CDR3. V was pared by 3 bases and J by 6 bases, with 15 bases between. Per germline, CDR1 SQVTM and CDR2 ANQGSEA. As for this clone: What it binds is not known.

General study results and limits: Rarefaction curves obtained for sorted subsets showed sequencing incomplete despite large depth. Only blood underwent sampling, and tissue repertoires likely differ. Some clonotypes were shared by all four sorted-subset donors, while others were not shared. The non-shared ones had lower generation probabilities than the shared ones. Generally, estimated richness proved larger in naive subsets than it did in memory subsets.

This rearrangement joins TRBV29-1 to TRBJ2-1, with D perhaps matching TRBD1 (5 bases). This TCR came from a man aged 18-30 years in good health. The sequencing input was naive CD4+ T cells sorted from blood. Subset specified: CD45RA+ positively selected. The CDR3 sequence is CSVEKGSPSNEQFF. The CDR3, as DNA: TGCAGCGTTGAGAAGGGGTCCCCCTCCAATGAGCAGTTCTTC.